A selection of T cell receptor beta chains follows, all from one sample in a study of shared clonotypes between healthy human individuals. TCRdb's table, derived via immunoSEQ multiplex PCR, lists solely in-frame clones and lacks some. The table records more than 900,000 clones, 75% to 85% of them present only once. Sequencing used memory CD4+ T cells from PBMCs. These receptors all come from a man aged 18 to 30 in good health. Some clones in this sample may be carry-over from other donors' samples. Each CDR3 is given with its conserved first and last residue. Clone size is not always given. Where it is, it says once, few, many or a class for expanded clones.

length: 15; size: NA; V: TRBV19; CDR3: CASSTPSGPSNEQFF
length: 15; size: few; V: TRBV11-1; CDR3: CASSLFASVSYEQYF
length: 18; size: NA; V: TRBV5-6; CDR3: CASSLSGRFYGNSYGQYF
length: 16; size: NA; V: TRBV11-3; CDR3: CASSLDSSGRHNEQFF
length: 11; size: few; V: TRBV19; CDR3: CASSSRERYTF
length: 12; size: NA; V: TRBV6-5; CDR3: CASSSMGQPQHF
length: 14; size: NA; V: TRBV5-6; CDR3: CASSLGDYNSPLHF
length: 15; size: NA; V: TRBV28; CDR3: CASSLLGRVRETQYF
length: 15; size: NA; V: TRBV7-9; CDR3: CASTRGDRGPYGYTF
length: 12; size: NA; V: TRBV28; CDR3: CASLSSYNEQFF
length: 16; size: NA; V: TRBV27; CDR3: CASSLSPGQIFNEQFF